These 18 T cell receptor beta chains came from one sample sequenced in a study of early T cells in non-severe SARS-CoV-2 infection. Using its own MiXCR run on the 5' RACE reads, TCRdb lists one record per CDR3 protein. Of over 60,000 distinct CDR3 sequences listed, around 12% are singletons. Sequencing was carried out using whole blood. The receptors originated from an adult who was a healthcare worker with PCR-confirmed SARS-CoV-2 infection or an uninfected control (not recorded which).

This clonotype was detected ten times or more. The chain links TRBV15 to TRBJ1-4; D is ambiguous. In germline, CDR1 is LNHNV, CDR2 YYDKDF (reference sequence). CDR3 length equals 13 residues. V lost 1 base and J lost 8, with 8 bases in between. CDR3 nucleotides: TGTGCCACCAGCAGAGGGAGTGGGGAAAAACTGTTTTTT. Protein: CATSRGSGEKLFF.

This clonotype has a handful of counts. The chain has TRBV6-4 and TRBJ2-6; D unresolved. Trimming shortened V by 2 bases and J by 0 bases, and 11 bases separated the two germline ends. The CDR3 has 17 residues. Germline lookup yields CDR1 MRHNA and CDR2 SNTAGT. The CDR3 DNA sequence: TGTGCCAGCAGTGACGGTGGCAGTTCCTCTGGGGCCAACGTCCTGACTTTC. Translation: CASSDGGSSSGANVLTF.

At least ten counts were recorded for this clonotype. The J gene is TRBJ2-7, the V gene TRBV6-5; D possibly matches TRBD1 or TRBD2 (5 bases each). V was trimmed by 5 bases and J by 2 bases, leaving 16 bases between them. Germline CDR1 is MNHEY and CDR2 is SVGAGI. The CDR3 length is 15 residues. Written as DNA, the CDR3 is TGTGCCAGCAGTCCCGGGGCCGGTAGAACCTACGAGCAGTACTTC. This encodes CASSPGAGRTYEQYF.

This clonotype was picked up many times. The chain combines TRBV7-6 with TRBJ2-7; 7 bases align to TRBD2. Losses at the gene ends were 5 bases for V and 7 bases for J; bases not matched to a gene: 8. The CDR3 totals 13 residues. The germline CDR1 and CDR2 sequences are SGHVS and FNYEAQ. CDR3 residues: CASSPNRDYEQYF. The CDR3 nucleotides read TGTGCCAGCAGCCCGAACCGGGACTATGAGCAGTACTTC.

The chain has TRBV7-8 and TRBJ1-2; perhaps TRBD1 as D (6 bases). The CDR3 covers 13 residues. Trimming took 7 bases from V and 2 from J, leaving 11 bases between them. CDR1 is SGHVS, CDR2 FQNEAQ, per germline. The CDR3 spells CASNEGGNYGYTF. Here the CDR3 DNA reads TGTGCCAGCAACGAAGGGGGGAACTATGGCTACACCTTC.

This clonotype was observed a handful of times. The chain combines TRBV4-1 with TRBJ1-1; D gene unclear. Germline V lookup: CDR1 MGHRA, CDR2 YSYEKL. Trimming took 0 bases from V and 0 from J, leaving 14 bases between them. The CDR3 is made up of 17 amino acids. Here the CDR3 reads CASSQDQWGPVNTEAFF. CDR3 bases: TGCGCCAGCAGCCAAGATCAGTGGGGTCCAGTGAACACTGAAGCTTTCTTT.

There are many counts of this clonotype. The V gene is TRBV20-1, the J gene TRBJ2-1; D unclear. V was clipped by 3 bases and J by 3 bases, with 3 bases between them. Germline CDR1 reads DFQATT; CDR2 reads SNEGSKA (reference sequence). CDR3 length: 11 amino acids. The CDR3 is CSASHYNEQFF. The CDR3 DNA reads as TGCAGTGCTAGTCACTACAATGAGCAGTTCTTC.

The V gene is TRBV6-5, the J gene TRBJ1-4, with 8 positions matching TRBD1. The CDR3 runs to 12 residues. After removal of 6 bases from V and 8 bases from J, the junction contained 2 bases not matched to a gene. Germline V lookup: CDR1 MNHEY, CDR2 SVGAGI. The CDR3 DNA reads TGTGCCAGCAGCAGGGACAGGGAAAAACTGTTTTTT. Residues: CASSRDREKLFF.

This clonotype has just a few counts. This chain links TRBV20-1 with TRBJ2-2; the D is unclear. In germline, CDR1 is DFQATT, CDR2 SNEGSKA (reference sequence). With 5 bases removed from V and 4 bases from J, the gap between germline ends came to 11 bases. The CDR3 has 13 amino acids. CDR3 sequence (DNA): TGCAGTGCTTCCTACATGAGCACCGGGGAGCTGTTTTTT. It encodes CSASYMSTGELFF.

This clonotype occurred many times. The gene calls are TRBV5-1 and TRBJ2-1; D remains ambiguous. The ends were cut back, 0 bases at V and 6 bases at J, with 7 bases in the middle. Germline V CDR1 and CDR2: SGHRS, YFSETQ. The CDR3 consists of 13 residues. CDR3 bases: TGCGCCAGCAGCTTGGCGCCCCTCAATGAGCAGTTCTTC. Its protein is CASSLAPLNEQFF.

The DNA of the CDR3 is TGTGCCAGCAGTGATAGGGGGAGTGAAAAACTGTTTTTT. It is translated as CASSDRGSEKLFF. The gene calls are TRBV2 and TRBJ1-4, with D perhaps TRBD1 (6 bases). CDR1 and CDR2 from the germline V gene are SNHLY and FYNNEI. V lost 3 bases, J lost 7 bases, and 9 bases lay in between. This CDR3 contains 13 residues.

In this sample, this clonotype turned up a few times. The chain uses TRBV6-6 and TRBJ1-5; 10 nucleotides align to TRBD1. V shed 6 bases and J 6 bases; nucleotides not matched to a gene: 11. The CDR3 covers 16 residues. CDR1 is MNHNY and CDR2 is SVGAGI in the germline V gene (reference sequence). The CDR3 sequence is CASSIPPGQGLQPQHF. CDR3 nucleotide sequence: TGTGCCAGCAGCATCCCCCCGGGACAGGGGCTTCAGCCCCAGCATTTT.

In its sample, this clonotype was seen many times. The chain has TRBV5-1 and TRBJ1-1; D is unclear. Looked up from germline, CDR1 is SGHRS and CDR2 is YFSETQ. The CDR3 runs to 13 residues. V dropped 7 bases and J dropped 2 bases, with 12 bases sitting between them. CDR3 amino acids: CASVQGTNTEAFF. Here the CDR3 DNA reads TGCGCCAGCGTACAAGGCACTAACACTGAAGCTTTCTTT.

This clonotype was seen many times. The chain recombines TRBV7-9 with TRBJ1-6; 12 bases are shared with TRBD1. The germline gives CDR1 SEHNR, CDR2 FQNEAQ (reference sequence). Trimming took 5 bases from V and 9 from J; bases not matched to a gene: 2. The CDR3 is 14 residues long. In nucleotides, the CDR3 is TGTGCCAGCAGCACGGGACAGGGGGCTTCACCCCTCCACTTT. Its protein is CASSTGQGASPLHF.

V is TRBV5-1 and J is TRBJ2-1, with TRBD2 matching over 8 bases. V was pared by 2 bases and J by 0 bases, with 10 bases of the junction left unmatched. Per germline, CDR1 SGHRS and CDR2 YFSETQ. This CDR3 spans 18 amino acids. The CDR3 DNA reads TGCGCCAGCAGCTTACCGGGGGGGCGATCTAGCTCCTACAATGAGCAGTTCTTC. This encodes CASSLPGGRSSSYNEQFF.

The CDR3 DNA follows: TGCGCCAGCAGCATGAGCGGGGGCACAGATACGCAGTATTTT. Amino acids: CASSMSGGTDTQYF. This chain links TRBV5-1 with TRBJ2-3; 7 bases are a match to TRBD2. The CDR3 runs to 14 residues. Germline CDR1 reads SGHRS; CDR2 reads YFSETQ. The J segment lost 1 base and the V segment lost 4 bases, leaving 3 bases of the junction unmatched. Together with reference TRBV5-1 and TRBJ2-3, the CDR3 gives the full variable domain: KAGVTQTPRYLIKTRGQQVTLSCSPISGHRSVSWYQQTPGQGLQFLFEYFSETQRNKGNFPGRFSGRQFSNSRSEMNVSTLELGDSALYLCASSMSGGTDTQYFGPGTRLTVL.

This clonotype was counted ten times or more. The chain employs TRBV29-1 and TRBJ2-1; D may be TRBD1 (5 bases). The germline V and J ends were trimmed by 0 bases and 7 bases, with 7 bases remaining between them. The CDR3 consists of 12 residues. From germline, CDR1 is SQVTM and CDR2 ANQGSEA. CDR3 in amino acids: CSVEDPGNEQFF. DNA of the CDR3: TGCAGCGTTGAAGATCCAGGGAATGAGCAGTTCTTC.

The J gene is TRBJ2-5, the V gene TRBV11-1; D is unclear. The V end lost 4 bases, the J end lost 0 bases, and 6 bases lay between the germline ends. This CDR3 region has 13 residues. Germline V gene sequence: CDR1 SGHAT, CDR2 FQDESV (reference sequence). As DNA, the CDR3 is TGTGCCAGCAGCTCCTTGTACCAAGAGACCCAGTACTTC. This gives the protein CASSSLYQETQYF. The whole variable domain, filled in from reference TRBV11-1 and TRBJ2-5, reads EAEVAQSPRYKITEKSQAVAFWCDPISGHATLYWYRQILGQGPELLVQFQDESVVDDSQLPKDRFSAERLKGVDSTLKIQPAELGDSAMYLCASSSLYQETQYFGPGTRLLVL.